Listed below are T cell receptor beta chains from one sample, sequenced in a study of identical twins. MiXCR was run by TCRdb on the 5' RACE reads, yielding one entry per CDR3 protein. Found here are approximately 260,000 distinct CDR3 sequences, approximately 8.3% of them singletons; the top ten hold less than 4%. These data also formed part of another study, on yellow fever vaccine responses in identical twins.

Sequenced sample: CD8+ T cells sorted from blood. The receptors were sampled from a woman aged 18-29 years in good health. CDR3s leave out the opening cysteine and the closing phenylalanine or tryptophan.

V gene: TRBV12-5
J gene: TRBJ2-2
CDR3 protein: ASGLVAGELF

V gene: TRBV6-5
J gene: TRBJ2-3
CDR3 protein: ASSYLITSTDTQY

V gene: TRBV27
J gene: TRBJ2-3
CDR3 protein: ASSLVRDTDTQY

V gene: TRBV7-2
J gene: TRBJ2-7
CDR3 protein: ASSLWASGVSYEQY

V gene: TRBV7-8
J gene: TRBJ1-1
CDR3 protein: ASSGPLGRTEAF

V gene: TRBV10-2
J gene: TRBJ2-1
CDR3 protein: ASSEGLLANSYNEQF

V gene: TRBV2
J gene: TRBJ2-7
CDR3 protein: ASKGQDYEQY

V gene: TRBV7-9
J gene: TRBJ2-5
CDR3 protein: ASSFGQGMKKTQY

V gene: TRBV19
J gene: TRBJ2-2
CDR3 protein: ASSTSRDSNTGELF

V gene: TRBV7-6
J gene: TRBJ1-4
CDR3 protein: ASSSTGGVEKLF

V gene: TRBV6-1
J gene: TRBJ2-2
CDR3 protein: ASSETAGGQGGELF

V gene: TRBV3-1
J gene: TRBJ2-2
CDR3 protein: ASSLLDRGPGELF

V gene: TRBV5-5
J gene: TRBJ1-5
CDR3 protein: ASSLEGQMSNQPQH

V gene: TRBV12-3/TRBV12-4
J gene: TRBJ2-2
CDR3 protein: ASSLGGAGELF

V gene: TRBV7-3
J gene: TRBJ1-5
CDR3 protein: ASTRRGGQDSNQPQH

V gene: TRBV13
J gene: TRBJ1-4
CDR3 protein: ASSPPGKEKLF

V gene: TRBV5-1
J gene: TRBJ1-2
CDR3 protein: ASYIVGSDFYGYT

V gene: TRBV10-2
J gene: TRBJ2-3
CDR3 protein: ASSERREGSDTQY

V gene: TRBV12-3/TRBV12-4
J gene: TRBJ2-5
CDR3 protein: ASSIGLAGGPLGAETQY